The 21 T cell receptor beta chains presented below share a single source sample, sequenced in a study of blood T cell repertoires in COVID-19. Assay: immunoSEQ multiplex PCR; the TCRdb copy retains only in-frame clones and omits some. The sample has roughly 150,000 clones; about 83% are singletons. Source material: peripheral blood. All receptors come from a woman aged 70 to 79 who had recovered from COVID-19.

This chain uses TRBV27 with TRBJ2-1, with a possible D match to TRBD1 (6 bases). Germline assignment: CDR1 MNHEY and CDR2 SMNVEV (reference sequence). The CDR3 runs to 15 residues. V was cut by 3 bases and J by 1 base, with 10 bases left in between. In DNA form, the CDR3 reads TGTGCCAGCAGTTTCCTCGACAGGTCCTACAATGAGCAGTTCTTC. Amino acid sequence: CASSFLDRSYNEQFF.

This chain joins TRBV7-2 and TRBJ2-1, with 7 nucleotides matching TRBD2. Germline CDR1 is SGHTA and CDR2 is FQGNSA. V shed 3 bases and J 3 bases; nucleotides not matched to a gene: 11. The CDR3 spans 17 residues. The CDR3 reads CASSFGGFGRLYNEQFF. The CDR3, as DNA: TGTGCCAGCAGCTTCGGGGGGTTCGGGAGACTCTACAATGAGCAGTTCTTC.

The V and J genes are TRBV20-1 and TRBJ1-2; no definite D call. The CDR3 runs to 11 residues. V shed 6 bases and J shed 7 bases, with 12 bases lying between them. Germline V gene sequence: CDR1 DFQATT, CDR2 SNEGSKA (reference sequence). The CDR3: CSAEATSGYTF. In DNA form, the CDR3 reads TGCAGTGCCGAGGCCACTTCTGGCTACACCTTC.

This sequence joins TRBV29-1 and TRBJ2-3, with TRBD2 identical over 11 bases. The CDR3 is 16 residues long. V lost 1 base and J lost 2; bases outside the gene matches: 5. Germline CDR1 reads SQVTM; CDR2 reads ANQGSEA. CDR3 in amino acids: CSVEGGTSGYTDTQYF. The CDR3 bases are TGCAGCGTTGAAGGGGGGACTAGCGGTTACACAGATACGCAGTATTTT.

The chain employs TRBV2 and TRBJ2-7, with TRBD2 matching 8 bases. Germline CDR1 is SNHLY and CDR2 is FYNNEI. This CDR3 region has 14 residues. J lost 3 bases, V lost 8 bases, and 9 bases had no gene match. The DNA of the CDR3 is TGTGCCAGCGGAGGACTAGCTCCTCACTACGAGCAGTACTTC. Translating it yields CASGGLAPHYEQYF.

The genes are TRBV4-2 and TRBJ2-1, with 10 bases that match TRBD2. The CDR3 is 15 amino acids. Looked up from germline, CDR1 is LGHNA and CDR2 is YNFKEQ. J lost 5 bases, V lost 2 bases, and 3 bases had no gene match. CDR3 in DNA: TGTGCCAGCAGCCAACTAGCGGGGGACCACAATGAGCAGTTCTTC. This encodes CASSQLAGDHNEQFF.

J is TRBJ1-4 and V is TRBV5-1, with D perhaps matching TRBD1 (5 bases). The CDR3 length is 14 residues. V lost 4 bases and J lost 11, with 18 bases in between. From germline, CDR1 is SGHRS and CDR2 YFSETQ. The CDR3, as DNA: TGCGCCAGCAGCACGGGCTTCTCTGGGGGGAAACTGTTTTTT. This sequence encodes CASSTGFSGGKLFF.

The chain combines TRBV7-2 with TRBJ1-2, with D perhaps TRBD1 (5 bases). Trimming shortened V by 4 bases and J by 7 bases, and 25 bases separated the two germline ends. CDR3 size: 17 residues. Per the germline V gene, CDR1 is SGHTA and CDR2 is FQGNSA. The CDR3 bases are TGTGCCAGCAGCTCCTCCGGGACTCCGGGGGGTACTAGTGGCTACACCTTC. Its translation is CASSSSGTPGGTSGYTF.

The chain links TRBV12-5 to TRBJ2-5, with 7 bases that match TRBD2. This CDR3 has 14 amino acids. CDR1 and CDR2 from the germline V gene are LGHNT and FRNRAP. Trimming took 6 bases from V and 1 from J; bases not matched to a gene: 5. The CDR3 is CASGPPGGQETQYF. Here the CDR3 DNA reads TGTGCTAGTGGCCCCCCGGGGGGCCAAGAGACCCAGTACTTC.

The CDR3 sequence: CASLPLGLAGVGQETQYF. In DNA, the CDR3 is TGTGCCAGCCTACCCTTGGGCCTAGCGGGAGTGGGGCAAGAGACCCAGTACTTC. The gene calls are TRBV5-6 and TRBJ2-5; 10 positions agree with TRBD2. CDR3 size: 18 residues. The germline V gene has CDR1 SGHDT and CDR2 YYEEEE. Unmatched junction bases numbered 17, after V lost 7 bases and J lost 2 bases.

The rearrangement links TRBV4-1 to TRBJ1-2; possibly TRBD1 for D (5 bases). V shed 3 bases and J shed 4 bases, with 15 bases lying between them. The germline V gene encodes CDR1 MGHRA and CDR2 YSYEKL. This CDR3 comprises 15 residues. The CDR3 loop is CASSHEDGGGYGYTF. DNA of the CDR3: TGCGCCAGCAGCCACGAGGATGGGGGGGGCTATGGCTACACCTTC.

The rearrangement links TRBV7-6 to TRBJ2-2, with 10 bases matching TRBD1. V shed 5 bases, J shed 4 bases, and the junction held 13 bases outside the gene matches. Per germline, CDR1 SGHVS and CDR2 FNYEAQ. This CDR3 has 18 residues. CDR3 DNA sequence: TGTGCCAGCAGCCTAGGGAGGGGACAGGGGTTTCGCACCGGGGAGCTGTTTTTT. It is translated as CASSLGRGQGFRTGELFF.

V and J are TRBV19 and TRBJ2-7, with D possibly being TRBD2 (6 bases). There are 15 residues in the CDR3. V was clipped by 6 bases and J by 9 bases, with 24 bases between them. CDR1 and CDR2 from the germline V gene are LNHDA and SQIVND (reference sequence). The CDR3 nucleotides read TGTGCCAGTAGGCCTGCCGGCGGGATTTCTACGGGGCAGTACTTC. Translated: CASRPAGGISTGQYF.

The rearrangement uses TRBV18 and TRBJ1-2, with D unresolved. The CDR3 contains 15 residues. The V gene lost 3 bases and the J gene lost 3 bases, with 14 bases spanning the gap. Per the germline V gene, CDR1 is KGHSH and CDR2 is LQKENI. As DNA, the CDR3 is TGTGCCAGCTCACCCGCGGCCCAAGCCGACTATGGCTACACCTTC. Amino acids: CASSPAAQADYGYTF.

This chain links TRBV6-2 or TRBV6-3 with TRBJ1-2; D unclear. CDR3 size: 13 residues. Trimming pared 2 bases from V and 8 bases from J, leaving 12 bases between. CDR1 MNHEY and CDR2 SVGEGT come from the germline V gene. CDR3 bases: TGTGCCAGCAGTTACCCCACCCATGGCGGCTACACCTTC. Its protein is CASSYPTHGGYTF.

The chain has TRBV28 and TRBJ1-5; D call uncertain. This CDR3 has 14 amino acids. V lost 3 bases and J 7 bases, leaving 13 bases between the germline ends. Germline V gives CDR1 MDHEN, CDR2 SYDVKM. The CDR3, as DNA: TGTGCCAGCAGTTTCGGACTAACGGGCCAGCCCCAGCATTTT. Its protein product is CASSFGLTGQPQHF.

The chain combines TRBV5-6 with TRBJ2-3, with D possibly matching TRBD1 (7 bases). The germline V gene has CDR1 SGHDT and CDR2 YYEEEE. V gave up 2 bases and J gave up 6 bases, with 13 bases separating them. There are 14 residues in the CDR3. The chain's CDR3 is CASSFGRGADTQYF. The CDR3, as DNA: TGTGCCAGCAGCTTTGGCAGGGGGGCGGATACGCAGTATTTT.

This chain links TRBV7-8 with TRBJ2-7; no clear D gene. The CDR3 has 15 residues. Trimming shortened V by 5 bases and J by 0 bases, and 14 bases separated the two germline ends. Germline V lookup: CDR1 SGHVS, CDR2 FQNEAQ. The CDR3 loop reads CASSPRGLSSYEQYF. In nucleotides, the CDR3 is TGTGCCAGCAGCCCCCGAGGCTTGAGCTCCTACGAGCAGTACTTC.

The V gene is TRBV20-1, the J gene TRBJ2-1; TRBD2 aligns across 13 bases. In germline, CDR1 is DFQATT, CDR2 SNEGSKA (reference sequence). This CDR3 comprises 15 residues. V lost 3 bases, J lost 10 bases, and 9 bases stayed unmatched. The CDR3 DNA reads TGCAGTGCTAGTCACCCACTAGCGGGAGGGCGAGAGCAGTTCTTC. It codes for CSASHPLAGGREQFF.

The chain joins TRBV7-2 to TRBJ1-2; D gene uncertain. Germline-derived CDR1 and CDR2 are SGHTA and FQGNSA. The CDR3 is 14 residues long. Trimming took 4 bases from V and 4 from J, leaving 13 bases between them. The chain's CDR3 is CASSSPGGGYGYTF. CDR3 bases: TGTGCCAGCAGCTCACCAGGAGGCGGCTATGGCTACACCTTC.

The CDR3 region has the DNA TGTGCCACCAGCAGCGGGACAGGGTTTGTGTACGAGCAGTACTTC. This codes for CATSSGTGFVYEQYF. V is TRBV15 and J is TRBJ2-7; 9 nucleotides agree with TRBD1. The CDR3 is made up of 15 amino acids. The germline V gene encodes CDR1 LNHNV and CDR2 YYDKDF (reference sequence). Trimming removed 3 bases from V and 4 bases from J; junction bases left unmatched: 7.